This T cell receptor (beta chain) was sequenced in a study of cytomegalovirus exposure and HLA in healthy donors. Sequenced by immunoSEQ multiplex PCR; TCRdb stores in-frame clones only, minus some. The profile shows some 110,000 clones, 88% of them singletons. The CDR3 has 16 amino acids. This receptor was identified in a woman aged 18-30 years in good health and CMV-seropositive. Material: PBMCs. The V gene is TRBV21-1, the J gene TRBJ1-5. TRBV21-1 is a pseudogene segment. The CDR3 nucleotides are TGTGCCAGCAGCAATGACGGGGAAGAGGGCAATCAGCCCCAGCATTTT. Protein: CASSNDGEEGNQPQHF.